This T cell receptor (beta chain) was identified in a study of cytomegalovirus exposure and HLA in healthy donors. Primers included in the PCR were 60 Vbeta and 13 Jbeta primers. Libraries were prepared by immunoSEQ multiplex PCR; TCRdb keeps only in-frame clonotypes and omits some of them. The sample holds roughly 100,000 clones, around 77% seen once. The CDR3 is 15 residues long. V gave up 3 bases and J gave up 7 bases; unmatched junction bases: 2. Germline CDR1 reads MNHEY; CDR2 reads SMNVEV (reference sequence). The receptor was isolated from a man in his fifties or sixties in good health and CMV-seropositive. Sequenced: PBMCs. The V and J genes are TRBV27 and TRBJ2-1, with 14 bases matching TRBD2. CDR3 loop: CASSFRTSGRNEQFF. The CDR3, as DNA: TGTGCCAGCAGTTTCCGGACTAGCGGGAGGAATGAGCAGTTCTTC.